This TCR beta chain derives from a study of beta chain features in type 1 diabetes. Study results and caveats: The study found that naive, central memory and Treg TCRB repertoires appeared more similar in patients than in healthy donors. In patients and controls equally, PCR might favor templates that are shorter. Patients with Type 1 diabetes showed moderately but significantly shorter TCRB CDR3s in all four CD4+ subsets.

J gave up 2 bases and V 2 bases, and 14 bases lay outside the gene matches. Germline V lookup: CDR1 LGHNA, CDR2 YSLEER. CDR3 size: 18 residues. As concerns this clone: What it binds is unknown.

cDNA synthesis used the whole RNA isolate, giving expressed TCRB sequences. Measured with immunoSEQ multiplex PCR; TCRdb has only the in-frame clones, and not every one. The data hold around 350,000 clones, with roughly an eighth observed a single time. The sequence came from a man younger than 30 in good health. The sequenced sample was naive CD4+ T cells from blood. The gene calls are TRBV4-3 and TRBJ2-7; TRBD1 matches 8 bases. CDR3 loop: CASSQTILTGTGTYEQYF. The DNA for the CDR3 is TGCGCCAGCAGCCAAACAATTTTGACCGGGACAGGAACCTACGAGCAGTACTTC.